A selection of T cell receptor beta chains follows, all from one sample in a study of blood T cell repertoires in COVID-19. TCRdb's copy holds only in-frame clones and misses some; the assay was immunoSEQ multiplex PCR. The data contain some 210,000 clones, approximately 91% of them singletons. Sequences were obtained from peripheral blood. The receptor set was obtained from a man between 60 and 75 years old who had recovered from COVID-19. Each CDR3 is given with its conserved first and last residue. Each record gives: D gene, J gene, clone size, V gene, CDR3 protein, CDR3 DNA. The D gene is left open where the match is weak. The size entry is marked missing in some rows and otherwise reads once, few, many or a size class.

>TRBD2|TRBJ2-7|.|TRBV30
CAWSSGGTYEQYF
TGTGCCTGGTCAAGCGGGGGGACCTACGAGCAGTACTTC
>.|TRBJ1-1|.|TRBV28
CASSTGQPTEAFF
TGTGCCAGCAGTACAGGGCAGCCCACTGAAGCTTTCTTT
>TRBD1|TRBJ1-6|.|TRBV2
CASTPGTGESPLHF
TGTGCCAGCACTCCCGGGACAGGGGAATCCCCCCTCCACTTT
>.|TRBJ2-2|.|TRBV3-1/TRBV3-2
CASSTQGNLNTGELFF
TGTGCCAGCAGCACCCAGGGGAACTTGAACACCGGGGAGCTGTTTTTT
>TRBD1|TRBJ2-7|.|TRBV5-1
CASRGTGGHEQYF
TGCGCCAGCAGGGGAACAGGGGGCCACGAGCAGTACTTC
>TRBD2|TRBJ2-1|.|TRBV2
CASMAGGAGYEQFF
TGTGCCAGCATGGCGGGGGGCGCGGGTTACGAGCAGTTCTTC
>TRBD2|TRBJ2-1|.|TRBV3-1/TRBV3-2
CASSPSGSSYNEQFF
TGTGCCAGCAGCCCTAGCGGGAGCTCCTACAATGAGCAGTTCTTC
>TRBD2|TRBJ2-7|.|TRBV3-1/TRBV3-2
CASSLGVAGNNEQYF
TGTGCCAGCAGCCTTGGGGTAGCGGGGAATAACGAGCAGTACTTC
>.|TRBJ1-5|.|TRBV19
CASSTDRSVQPQHF
TGTGCCAGTAGTACCGACAGGAGCGTTCAGCCCCAGCATTTT
>TRBD2|TRBJ2-1|once|TRBV6-5
CASLPLAGKSNEQFF
TGTGCCAGTCTCCCTCTAGCGGGGAAATCGAATGAGCAGTTCTTC
>TRBD2|TRBJ2-7|.|TRBV5-4
CASSTGLAGVYEQYF
TGTGCCAGCAGCACCGGACTAGCGGGAGTTTACGAGCAGTACTTC
>.|TRBJ1-4|.|TRBV19
CASSIAWTVTGEKLFF
TGTGCCAGTAGTATAGCTTGGACAGTGACTGGTGAAAAACTGTTTTTT
>.|TRBJ1-5|.|TRBV2
CASSPRQGGNQPQHF
TGTGCCAGCAGTCCCCGGCAGGGCGGCAATCAGCCCCAGCATTTT
>.|TRBJ2-7|.|TRBV4-1
CASSQEAQAYEQYF
TGCGCCAGCAGCCAAGAAGCCCAGGCCTACGAGCAGTACTTC
>TRBD2|TRBJ2-1|once|TRBV30
CAWLSKREGNEQFF
TGTGCCTGGTTGTCTAAGCGGGAGGGAAATGAGCAGTTCTTC
>.|TRBJ2-2|.|TRBV11-2
CASSLVAGGELFF
TGTGCCAGCAGCTTAGTAGCCGGCGGGGAGCTGTTTTTT